The 20 T cell receptor beta chains below were found in one sample sequenced in a study of blood T cell repertoires in COVID-19. The method was immunoSEQ multiplex PCR; TCRdb's version includes in-frame clones alone and lacks a portion of them. This sample has tens of thousands of clones, with roughly four fifths found just once. The sample was peripheral blood. All receptors come from a woman in her fifties or sixties with acute or convalescent COVID-19.

This clone has a count of ten or more. The genes are TRBV3-1 (or the pseudogene TRBV3-2) and TRBJ2-1; 12 positions match TRBD2. The CDR3 has 20 amino acids. CDR1 and CDR2 (germline): LGHDT, YNNKEL (reference sequence). V lost 0 bases and J lost 5; bases outside the gene matches: 14. The CDR3 coding sequence is TGTGCCAGCAGCCAAGATCGAGCTAGCGGGAGGGCTAGGGGGGACAATGAGCAGTTCTTC. Translating gives CASSQDRASGRARGDNEQFF.

V and J are TRBV5-1 and TRBJ1-1, with unresolved D. This CDR3 comprises 12 residues. Deletions cut 0 bases from V and 7 bases from J, with 7 bases between. Germline CDR1 is SGHRS and CDR2 is YFSETQ. CDR3 residues: CASSLDTVEAFF. For the CDR3, the DNA is TGCGCCAGCAGCTTGGACACAGTTGAAGCTTTCTTT.

This clone has a handful of counts. The V and J genes are TRBV18 and TRBJ1-1, with TRBD1 as a possible D gene (6 bases). Trimming stripped 4 bases from V and 1 base from J, with 13 bases between. CDR1 is KGHSH, CDR2 LQKENI, per germline. The length of the CDR3 is 15 residues. The DNA for the CDR3 is TGTGCCAGCTCACAGAACAGGGCACGGAACACTGAAGCTTTCTTT. Its protein product is CASSQNRARNTEAFF.

The V call is TRBV12-5, the J call TRBJ1-1; TRBD1 matches at 10 bases. Trimming removed 2 bases from V and 5 bases from J; junction bases left unmatched: 17. The CDR3 is 19 residues long. CDR1 and CDR2 (germline): LGHNT, FRNRAP. CDR3 loop: CASGLPRVLETGGCTEAFF. The CDR3 DNA follows: TGTGCTAGTGGTTTGCCGCGGGTGTTAGAGACAGGGGGCTGTACTGAAGCTTTCTTT.

The V gene is TRBV30, the J gene TRBJ1-4; TRBD1 aligns across 9 bases. V lost 0 bases to trimming and J lost 8 bases; unmatched junction nucleotides: 4. This CDR3 is built from 14 residues. The germline V gene encodes CDR1 GTSNPN and CDR2 SVGIG (reference sequence). DNA of the CDR3: TGTGCCTGGAGTGTGAACAGGGGGCGCGAAAAACTGTTTTTT. This sequence encodes CAWSVNRGREKLFF.

V is TRBV18 and J is TRBJ2-1; D unresolved. V lost 9 bases and J lost 8, with 20 bases in between. The CDR3 spans 14 residues. Germline V CDR1 and CDR2: KGHSH, LQKENI. CDR3 protein: CASLTPRIGHEQFF. CDR3 DNA: TGTGCCAGTCTAACGCCTCGTATTGGGCATGAGCAGTTCTTC.

The J gene is TRBJ1-1, the V gene TRBV15; no definite D call. There are 16 residues in the CDR3. In germline, CDR1 is LNHNV, CDR2 YYDKDF (reference sequence). Trimming cost V 1 base and J 1 base, with 13 bases left between them. The CDR3 DNA is TGTGCCACCAGCAGAGCGAGAGTGCGTACGAACACTGAAGCTTTCTTT. Translated, it gives CATSRARVRTNTEAFF.

The rearrangement joins TRBV7-8 to TRBJ1-2, with TRBD1 matching 7 bases. Germline V lookup: CDR1 SGHVS, CDR2 FQNEAQ. The CDR3 loop spans 15 amino acids. The ends lost 1 base at V and 5 bases at J; junction bases unmatched: 7. The CDR3, as DNA: TGTGCCAGCAGCTTAGAGTTGGCGGGACAGTATGGCTACACCTTC. This codes for CASSLELAGQYGYTF. Based on the CDR3 plus reference TRBV7-8 and TRBJ1-2, the full variable domain is GAGVSQSPRYKVAKRGQDVALRCDPISGHVSLFWYQQALGQGPEFLTYFQNEAQLDKSGLPSDRFFAERPEGSVSTLKIQRTQQEDSAVYLCASSLELAGQYGYTFGSGTRLTVV.

The chain recombines TRBV28 with TRBJ1-2, with unresolved D. With 7 bases removed from V and 4 bases from J, the gap between germline ends came to 13 bases. CDR1 is MDHEN and CDR2 is SYDVKM in the germline V gene. The CDR3 is 13 amino acids. CDR3 loop: CASNNRGIYGYTF. The CDR3 nucleotides are TGTGCCAGCAATAATCGGGGTATCTATGGCTACACCTTC.

The chain uses TRBV12-3 or TRBV12-4 and TRBJ1-6, with a weak D call TRBD1 (5 bases). V lost 7 bases to trimming and J lost 9 bases, with 10 bases between them. CDR3 size: 12 residues. The CDR3 region is CASTRQSSPLHF. CDR3 nucleotides: TGTGCCAGCACACGACAGAGTTCACCCCTCCACTTT.

The rearrangement uses TRBV5-6 and TRBJ2-7, with 9 positions matching TRBD1. The CDR3 is made up of 15 amino acids. V was pared by 1 base and J by 0 bases, with 2 bases of the junction left unmatched. Per the germline V gene, CDR1 is SGHDT and CDR2 is YYEEEE. The CDR3 DNA sequence: TGTGCCAGCAGCTTGTGGGACAGGGACTCCTACGAGCAGTACTTC. Translating gives CASSLWDRDSYEQYF.

The gene calls are TRBV15 and TRBJ2-3, with a tentative D call TRBD2 (5 bases). V was trimmed by 9 bases and J by 6 bases, leaving 16 bases between them. The V gene's germline CDR1 is LNHNV and CDR2 YYDKDF (reference sequence). The CDR3 has 13 amino acids. CDR3 bases: TGTGCCACTGCCGGCGGGCTGATGGATACGCAGTATTTT. Translation: CATAGGLMDTQYF.

The chain is built from TRBV28 and TRBJ2-1, with TRBD2 identical over 10 bases. Losses at the gene ends were 1 base for V and 7 bases for J; bases not matched to a gene: 4. There are 15 residues in the CDR3. Germline CDR1 is MDHEN and CDR2 is SYDVKM. The CDR3 here is CASSLFSSGRNEQFF. The DNA of the CDR3 is TGTGCCAGCAGTTTATTCAGTAGCGGGAGGAATGAGCAGTTCTTC.

The chain is built from TRBV19 and TRBJ1-1; the D gene is possibly TRBD1 (5 bases). The CDR3 loop spans 13 amino acids. Germline V lookup: CDR1 LNHDA, CDR2 SQIVND (reference sequence). Deletions cut 6 bases from V and 5 bases from J, with 13 bases between. The CDR3 loop reads CASSPGPGTEAFF. The CDR3 coding sequence is TGTGCCAGTAGCCCCGGTCCAGGGACTGAAGCTTTCTTT. The full variable domain, in which reference TRBV19 and TRBJ1-1 provide the parts outside the CDR3, is DGGITQSPKYLFRKEGQNVTLSCEQNLNHDAMYWYRQDPGQGLRLIYYSQIVNDFQKGDIAEGYSVSREKKESFPLTVTSAQKNPTAFYLCASSPGPGTEAFFGQGTRLTVV.

The rearrangement joins TRBV5-1 to TRBJ1-6, with 9 bases identical to TRBD1. This CDR3 is 16 amino acids long. The ends lost 1 base at V and 7 bases at J; junction bases unmatched: 6. Germline CDR1 and CDR2: SGHRS and YFSETQ. CDR3: CASSLNDGTGNSPLHF. CDR3 sequence (DNA): TGCGCCAGCAGCTTGAATGACGGGACAGGGAATTCACCCCTCCACTTT.

V usage is TRBV6-5 and J usage is TRBJ1-1; 7 bases fit TRBD1. V lost 5 bases and J lost 5; bases outside the gene matches: 11. In germline, CDR1 is MNHEY, CDR2 SVGAGI. This CDR3 has 15 residues. The CDR3 here is CASSQPLAGGTEAFF. The DNA for the CDR3 is TGTGCCAGCAGTCAACCCTTGGCAGGGGGGACTGAAGCTTTCTTT.

V gene TRBV6-5 combines with J gene TRBJ2-5; D unclear. This CDR3 contains 13 residues. Germline V gene data show CDR1 as MNHEY and CDR2 as SVGAGI. V was pared by 5 bases and J by 7 bases, with 14 bases between. CDR3 region: CASSRSLRVTQYF. The CDR3 DNA reads as TGTGCCAGCAGTCGTAGTCTGAGAGTGACCCAGTACTTC.

The V and J genes are TRBV2 and TRBJ2-2; 9 bases are a match to TRBD1. Germline trimming cut 8 bases from V and 1 base from J; bases unmatched to any gene: 2. This CDR3 has 14 residues. CDR1 is SNHLY, CDR2 FYNNEI, per germline. CDR3 amino acids: CASWGQGNTGELFF. Written as DNA, the CDR3 is TGTGCCAGCTGGGGACAGGGGAACACCGGGGAGCTGTTTTTT.

V is TRBV6-5 and J is TRBJ2-7; 7 bases match TRBD1. From germline, CDR1 is MNHEY and CDR2 SVGAGI. V trimming: 5 bases; J trimming: 4 bases; junction bases outside the gene matches: 5. The CDR3 runs 13 residues. CDR3: CASSMGQRYEQYF. The DNA for the CDR3 is TGTGCCAGCAGTATGGGACAGAGGTACGAGCAGTACTTC.

This chain connects TRBV28 to TRBJ1-3; 7 nucleotides agree with TRBD1. The CDR3 is 15 amino acids. The junction had 1 base not matched to a gene; V was cut back by 2 bases and J by 0 bases. The V gene's germline CDR1 is MDHEN and CDR2 SYDVKM. CDR3 bases: TGTGCCAGCAGTTTAAGGGGGCCCTCTGGAAACACCATATATTTT. It codes for CASSLRGPSGNTIYF.